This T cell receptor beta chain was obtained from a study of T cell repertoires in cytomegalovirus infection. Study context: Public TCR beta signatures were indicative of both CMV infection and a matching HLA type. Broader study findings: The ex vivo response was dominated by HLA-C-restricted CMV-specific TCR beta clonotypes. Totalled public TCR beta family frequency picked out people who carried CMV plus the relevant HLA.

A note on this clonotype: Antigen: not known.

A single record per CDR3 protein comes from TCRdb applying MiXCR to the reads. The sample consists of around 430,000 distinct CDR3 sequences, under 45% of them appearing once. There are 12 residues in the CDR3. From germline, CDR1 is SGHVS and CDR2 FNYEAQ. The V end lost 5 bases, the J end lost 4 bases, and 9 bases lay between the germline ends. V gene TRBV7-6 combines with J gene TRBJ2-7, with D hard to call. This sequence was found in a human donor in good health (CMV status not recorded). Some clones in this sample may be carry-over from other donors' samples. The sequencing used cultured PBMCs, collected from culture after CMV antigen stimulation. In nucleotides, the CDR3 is TGTGCCAGCAGCGACGACGAATACGAGCAGTACTTC. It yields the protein CASSDDEYEQYF. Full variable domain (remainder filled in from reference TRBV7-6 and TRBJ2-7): GAGVSQSPRYKVTKRGQDVALRCDPISGHVSLYWYRQALGQGPEFLTYFNYEAQQDKSGLPNDRFSAERPEGSISTLTIQRTEQRDSAMYRCASSDDEYEQYFGPGTRLTVT.